This T cell receptor (beta chain) was identified during a study of blood T cells in healthy people across ages. As for the study in general: When template switching was applied, about one barcoded beta molecule was captured per two T cells. General study results and limits: A strong correlation between TCR beta diversity and naive T cell percentage was seen. Reliance upon unsorted PBMCs precluded definitive naive versus antigen-experienced comparison.

Ranging in age from about 6 to 90, the donors were healthy Caucasian individuals from Russia. This clonotype was observed a few times. Its antigen remains unidentified. Through a sample-barcoded 5' primer and a J-beta primer mix, a second PCR was run for roughly 7 to 12 cycles. MiXCR was run by TCRdb on the 5' RACE reads, yielding one entry per CDR3 protein. The data hold about 640,000 distinct CDR3 sequences, with roughly 50% observed a single time. The sequenced material came from blood. This TCR came from a man aged 55 to 70 in good health.

The CDR3 protein is CAIMTGRGTDTQYF. CDR3 nucleotide sequence: TGTGCCATCATGACAGGGCGCGGGACAGATACGCAGTATTTT. The chain is built from TRBV10-3 and TRBJ2-3; 7 positions agree with TRBD1. The CDR3 totals 14 residues. The J segment lost 3 bases and the V segment lost 7 bases, leaving 7 bases of the junction unmatched. The germline V gene encodes CDR1 ENHRY and CDR2 SYGVKD.